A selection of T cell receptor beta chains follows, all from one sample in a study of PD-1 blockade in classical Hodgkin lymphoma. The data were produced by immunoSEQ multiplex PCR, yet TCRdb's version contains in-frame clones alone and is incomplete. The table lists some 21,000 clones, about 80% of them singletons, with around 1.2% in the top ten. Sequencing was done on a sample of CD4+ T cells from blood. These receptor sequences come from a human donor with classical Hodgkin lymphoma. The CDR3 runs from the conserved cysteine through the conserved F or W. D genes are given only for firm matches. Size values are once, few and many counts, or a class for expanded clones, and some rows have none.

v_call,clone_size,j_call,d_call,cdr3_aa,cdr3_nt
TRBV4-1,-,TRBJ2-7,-,CASSQDRGYYEQYF,TGCGCCAGCAGCCAAGATAGGGGGTATTACGAGCAGTACTTC
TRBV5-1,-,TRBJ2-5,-,CASSLEGNQETQYF,TGCGCCAGCAGCTTGGAGGGGAACCAAGAGACCCAGTACTTC
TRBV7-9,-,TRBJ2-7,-,CASSSPGAYEQYF,TGTGCCAGCAGCTCCCCGGGGGCCTACGAGCAGTACTTC
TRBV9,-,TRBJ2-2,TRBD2,CASSKTPTSSTGELFF,TGTGCCAGCAGCAAAACCCCGACTAGCAGCACCGGGGAGCTGTTTTTT
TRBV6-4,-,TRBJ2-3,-,CASSDSGGDTQYF,TGTGCCAGCAGTGACTCTGGGGGAGATACGCAGTATTTT
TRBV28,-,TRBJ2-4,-,CASTEPDRPENIQYF,TGTGCCAGCACCGAACCGGACCGACCTGAAAACATTCAGTACTTC
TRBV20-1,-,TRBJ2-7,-,CSANRVHEQYF,TGCAGTGCCAACAGGGTTCACGAGCAGTACTTC
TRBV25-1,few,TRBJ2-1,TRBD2,CASSESSGRNKNEQFF,TGTGCCAGCAGTGAATCTAGCGGGAGGAACAAAAATGAGCAGTTCTTC
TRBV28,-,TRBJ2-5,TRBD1,CASSLGQGIWYEETQYF,TGTGCCAGCAGTCTAGGACAGGGGATATGGTACGAAGAGACCCAGTACTTC
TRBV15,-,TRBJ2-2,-,CATSRGTFSGELFF,TGTGCCACCAGCAGAGGGACCTTTTCCGGGGAGCTGTTTTTT
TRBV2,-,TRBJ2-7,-,CASTPSSYEQYF,TGTGCCAGCACTCCAAGCTCCTACGAGCAGTACTTC
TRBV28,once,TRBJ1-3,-,CASSLSGADSGNTIYF,TGTGCCAGCAGTTTGTCCGGGGCCGACTCTGGAAACACCATATATTTT
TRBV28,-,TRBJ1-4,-,CASSPQGRANEKLFF,TGTGCCAGCAGTCCCCAGGGTAGGGCTAATGAAAAACTGTTTTTT
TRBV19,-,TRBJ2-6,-,CASRPSGANVLTF,TGTGCCAGTAGACCGTCGGGGGCCAACGTCCTGACTTTC
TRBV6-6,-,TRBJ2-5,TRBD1,CASSSTGQGRETQYF,TGTGCCAGCAGTTCCACGGGACAGGGGAGGGAGACCCAGTACTTC
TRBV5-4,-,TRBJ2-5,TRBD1,CASSWRDREETQYF,TGTGCCAGCAGCTGGCGGGACAGGGAAGAGACCCAGTACTTC
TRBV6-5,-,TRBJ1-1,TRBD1,CASRAGTVNTEAFF,TGTGCCAGCAGGGCCGGGACAGTGAACACTGAAGCTTTCTTT
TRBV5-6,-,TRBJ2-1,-,CASSLVRLVLREQFF,TGTGCCAGCAGCTTGGTGCGGTTAGTATTGCGGGAGCAGTTCTTC
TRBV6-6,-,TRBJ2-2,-,CASNVAGLGTGELFF,TGTGCCAGCAACGTGGCTGGGTTAGGGACCGGGGAGCTGTTTTTT
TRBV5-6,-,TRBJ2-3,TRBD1,CASSLGQGVGDTQYF,TGTGCCAGCAGCTTGGGTCAGGGGGTCGGGGATACGCAGTATTTT
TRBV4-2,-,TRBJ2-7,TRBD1,CASSRDRGPYEQYF,TGTGCCAGCAGCCGAGACAGGGGACCCTACGAGCAGTACTTC
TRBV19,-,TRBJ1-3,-,CASHITSGNTIYF,TGTGCCAGTCATATTACATCTGGAAACACCATATATTTT
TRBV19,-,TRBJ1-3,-,CASSSQPDSHPGNTIYF,TGTGCCAGTAGTTCACAACCTGACAGCCACCCCGGAAACACCATATATTTT
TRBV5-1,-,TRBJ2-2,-,CASSWRTGSTGELFF,TGCGCCAGCAGCTGGCGTACAGGGTCCACCGGGGAGCTGTTTTTT
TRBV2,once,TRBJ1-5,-,CASSVYNNQPQHF,TGTGCCAGCAGTGTATACAACAATCAGCCCCAGCATTTT
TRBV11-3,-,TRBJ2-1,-,CASSFAGWGNEQFF,TGTGCCAGCAGCTTTGCGGGATGGGGCAATGAGCAGTTCTTC
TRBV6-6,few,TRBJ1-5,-,CASSMGHGENQPQHF,TGTGCCAGCAGTATGGGACATGGCGAAAATCAGCCCCAGCATTTT
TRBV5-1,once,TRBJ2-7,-,CASSLGMGAYEQYF,TGCGCCAGCAGCTTGGGTATGGGGGCCTACGAGCAGTACTTC
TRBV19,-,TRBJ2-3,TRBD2,CASSTGTSGQSYFTDTQYF,TGTGCCAGTAGTACCGGGACTAGCGGACAATCATATTTCACAGATACGCAGTATTTT
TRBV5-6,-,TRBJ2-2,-,CASSWGQGVLTGELFF,TGTGCCAGCAGCTGGGGACAAGGGGTATTGACCGGGGAGCTGTTTTTT
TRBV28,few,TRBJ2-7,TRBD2,CASSPPLAYEQYF,TGTGCCAGCAGTCCCCCACTAGCGTACGAGCAGTACTTC
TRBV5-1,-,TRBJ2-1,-,CASSLGGPYNEQFF,TGCGCCAGCAGCCTGGGCGGCCCCTACAATGAGCAGTTCTTC
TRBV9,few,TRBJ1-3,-,CASSVGSADTGNTIYF,TGTGCCAGCAGCGTAGGTTCGGCAGATACTGGAAACACCATATATTTT
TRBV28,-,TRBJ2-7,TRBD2,CASTNLGLASLEQYF,TGTGCCAGCACCAACCTAGGACTAGCCTCCCTCGAGCAGTACTTC
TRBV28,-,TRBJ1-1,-,CASLGVTEAFF,TGTGCCAGCTTAGGGGTCACTGAAGCTTTCTTT
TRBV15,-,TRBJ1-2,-,CATSREARGYTF,TGTGCCACCAGCAGAGAGGCGCGTGGCTACACCTTC
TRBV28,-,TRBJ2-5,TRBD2,CASSSPGGTQYF,TGTGCCAGCAGCTCCCCGGGGGGGACCCAGTACTTC